This T cell receptor (beta chain) stems from a study of cytomegalovirus exposure and HLA in healthy donors (dated by TCRdb to about 2017). Looking at the study overall: An earlier analysis of under 600 of the donors reported more than 250 Gb of sequence data and roughly 110 million unique TCR beta sequences from 150 million to 200 million T cells. The study was designed to test whether signatures of past pathogen exposure could be identified by cataloging public T cell receptors. The study used immunosequencing to profile the T cell repertoires of approximately 630 subjects and linked those repertoires to cytomegalovirus serostatus. Roughly 290 gigabases of sequencing data and 75 million to 85 million unique TCR sequences made up an early release that covered fewer than 650 HLA-typed donors. An earlier analysis of approximately 630 of the donors applied high-throughput TCR beta sequencing to assess whether each TCR beta V gene segment acted as functional or pseudogenic. In the later analysis, no new phenotypic data were used to find candidate immune exposures; instead, reliance was placed on TCR beta sequences and their occurrence across donors. Roughly 5 DR-DQ haplotypes were handled as single units for association and clustering because linkage in the cohort was strong. To predict cytomegalovirus infection status, the study brought together high-throughput TCR immunosequencing, statistical association of individual TCRs with disease status, and machine learning. A later genetic analysis used genome-wide SNP genotypes for 398 of the 666 donors, treating that subset as a discovery cohort. In addition to the first cohort of 666 subjects, a separate validation cohort of over 90 different subjects was used. Both class I and class II loci were covered by HLA typing, at four-digit resolution. To study patterns of TCR occurrence, a later analysis re-analyzed previously published TCR beta repertoires from 600 to 750 donors and added high-resolution HLA genotyping. Typing coverage varied by locus: roughly 629-630 donors for A, B, C, DRB1 and DQB1; roughly 500 for DQA1; about 600 for DPA1; 400 to 480 for DPB1. Among over 350 genotyped donors of the cohort, an average of around 240,000 unique TCR beta nucleotide sequences were sequenced per donor, roughly 20% of them non-productive. The genetic ancestry cluster associated with self-reported Caucasian donors included 70% to 85% of the approximately 410 genotyped donors. Donor age, sex, ethnicity and CMV serostatus were compiled together with the repertoire data. Every discovery cohort repertoire had been produced on one sequencing platform.

The CDR3 covers 13 residues, taking in both the cysteine and the phenylalanine. Of the read, only the CDR3 DNA is kept; its 39 bases are in frame from base 1. The germline V gene (reference sequence) gives CDR1 as LNHDA and CDR2 as SQIVND. Between the V and J ends, shortened by 5 bases and 3 bases respectively, the junction contains 11 bases. The full study reports these points: It was suggested by the authors that the approach could potentially be generalized to other disease states and immunological phenotypes. When HLA alleles, especially DR and DQ, strongly co-occurred, TCR associations were difficult to assign to individual alleles. Three of the identified cytomegalovirus-associated TCR beta chains were confirmed in vitro to be specific for cytomegalovirus antigens. A later analysis found that most CMV-associated TCR beta chains appeared HLA-restricted, with HLA associations seemingly driven largely by CMV exposure. Correlated functional status among segregating V segments might reflect linkage disequilibrium, but an unknown experimental factor could not be ruled out. Some IMGT-functional V segments, including TRBV6-2 and TRBV6-3, could not be told apart with the 87-base-pair reads, so those segments were excluded. According to a later analysis, parvovirus B19, influenza, CMV and Epstein-Barr virus appeared linked to several top co-occurrence clusters. While some public TCRs were present in many individuals, most TCR sequences turned up only very rarely across donors. CMV serostatus was the only immune exposure information available for the cohort. The study listed approximately 160 TCR beta chains as associated with cytomegalovirus. In an earlier analysis of about 540 of the donors, most TCR beta V segments were observed in productive rearrangements about 87% or about 30% of the time, broadly matching IMGT annotations. Because HLA typing was missing for some donors at each locus, association tests included only the typed subset. The classifier was reported to diagnose cytomegalovirus status with high specificity and sensitivity in both the original and validation cohorts. A later genetic analysis associated a missense DCLRE1C variant with V-gene and J-gene trimming of TCR beta chains, and an independent cohort replicated the association. Roughly uniform sequencing depth across donors was assumed in presence/absence analyses, although this assumption may not hold. Compared with equally common non-associated chains, HLA-associated TCR beta chains in a later analysis were more clonally expanded and had lower generation probabilities. In a later genetic analysis, fewer N-insertions in productive TCRs were reported among donors in an Asian-associated ancestry cluster than the 666-donor mean. The cohort was sequenced for TCR beta chains only, and without alpha or paired-chain data the features that could be detected were limited. A further reported finding was that TCR beta sequences accurately predicted the HLA-A and HLA-B alleles for most subjects in the first cohort. A later analysis associated about 17,000 TCR beta sequences with specific HLA alleles at a false discovery rate of 0.05. Because counts were too low, seventeen rarely observed V segments, including chromosome 9 orphons, were left out of the earlier analysis of over 550 of the donors. The sequencing pipeline was judged likely to have produced a cluster of highly shared sequence variants as a technical artifact. A later analysis found that TCR association rates varied across HLA loci, with DRB1 alleles showing the most associated TCRs and HLA-C alleles the fewest.

About this clone: Its antigen remains undetermined. No clone much larger than this one lies a single base away; base qualities are absent.

Receptors were amplified or captured by the immunoSEQ multiplex PCR assay. For the multiplex PCR, a mixture combining 60 forward primers for TCR Vbeta segments and 13 reverse primers for TCR Jbeta segments was used. Amplification of the CDR3 region of rearranged TCR beta genes was performed with a multiplex PCR assay on genomic DNA. On the Illumina HiSeq System, the amplified TCR beta libraries were sequenced as 87-base-pair reads. In the source study's methods: Across the 500 to 850 repertoires, a later analysis counted approximately 83 million unique TCR beta chains, around 11 million of which were shared by at least two donors. Raw reads were error-corrected and collapsed into unique sequences by a nearest-neighbor algorithm in which closely related sequences were merged to remove PCR and sequencing errors. Alignment of CDR3 sequences to IMGT reference sequences was used to assign V, D and J gene segments. For a sequence to be retained, at least a six-nucleotide match to both a V gene segment and a J gene segment was required. Rearrangements were classified as productive when the CDR3 lacked stop codons and remained in frame with V and J, and all other rearrangements were classified as non-productive. CDR3 was defined according to IMGT convention as the region running from the second conserved V-encoded cysteine to the conserved J-encoded phenylalanine. The earlier analysis of 587 of the donors excluded any sequence lacking an unambiguous match to a single V gene segment. An earlier analysis of approximately 590 of the donors classified V segments as functional when productive rearrangements were above 56.7% and as segregating when the standard deviation between donors was above 5%. A statistical classification framework was built for diagnosing cytomegalovirus status from the catalog of TCR beta chain sequences. In a later analysis, TCR nucleotide sequences were compared against IMGT/GENE-DB human TR gene sequences so that V and J genes could be assigned. The TCRdist pipeline was used in a later analysis to assign CDR3 sequences and most-parsimonious VDJ recombination scenarios. In a later analysis, every TCR beta chain was defined by the combination of its CDR3 amino acid sequence and its V-gene family, and reads without a unique V-gene family were dropped. As a way to deal with suspected cross-contamination and a sequencing artifact, a later analysis dropped 592 nucleotide sequences that were highly shared and had low generation probability. In a later analysis, a clonal expansion index for each public chain was calculated from normalized within-repertoire ranks of inferred template counts. In a later analysis, generation probabilities were computed using a VDJ recombination model fitted to out-of-frame rearrangements, and the results were checked against IGoR. Hypergeometric tests were used in a later analysis to score TCR-TCR, TCR-HLA and TCR-CMV co-occurrence, with a repertoire-size bias correction applied to the TCR pairs. A later analysis estimated false discovery rates by permuting HLA or CMV assignments 20 times. In a later analysis, co-occurring TCRs were grouped using DBSCAN, with TCRdist sequence similarity added in when clustering inside HLA-allele-positive subsets. For co-occurrence clustering, repertoires with fewer than 30,000 or more than 120,000 public chains were excluded, along with about five repertoires with anomalous nucleotide sharing. TCRdb's version of the immuneACCESS table is confined to in-frame rearrangements and falls short of the full clone set. An unresolved V gene accounts for under half of the shortfall where checked; the remainder is of unknown origin. That table furnishes V, J and clone size, whereas the DNA furnished D and trimming. The sample records over 85,000 clones, roughly 8.2% of which are singletons. The top ten constitute 2.3% of the sample.

The cohort consisted of fewer than 700 healthy bone marrow donors. Cohort members were all nominally healthy when sampled, although unrecorded immune exposures were likely present. The donor was CMV seronegative and was included in the group of hundreds of seronegative cohort members. Each donor provided a peripheral blood sample, and peripheral blood mononuclear cells were used for TCR beta sequencing. The Qiagen DNeasy Blood Extraction Kit was used to extract genomic DNA from the blood cell samples. The sequence was collected from a man between 45 and 60 years old in good health and CMV-seronegative. The sample consisted of PBMCs. The rearrangement combines TRBV19 with TRBJ2-7; TRBD1 could be the D gene, as 6 bases match. Here is the DNA: TGTGCCAGTAGTTCCGGGACATACTACGAGCAGTACTTC. It translates as CASSSGTYYEQYF.